This is a list of T cell receptor beta chains from one sample in a study of T cell responses to AZD1222 COVID-19 vaccine. TCRdb keeps only in-frame clones here, not all; method: immunoSEQ multiplex PCR. The table has 130,000 or so clones, about 82% seen once; the top ten hold 9% to 15%. The source material was peripheral blood, sampled on day 0 of AZD1222 vaccination. These receptors were collected from an adult in good health. The CDR3 runs from the conserved cysteine through the conserved F or W. D genes are given only for firm matches. Rows give clone size only sometimes, using once, few, many, or a class for an expanded clone.

>-|TRBV29-1|TRBJ2-5|TRBD1|11
CSIDRVETQYF
TGCAGCATCGACAGGGTGGAGACCCAGTACTTC
>-|TRBV4-1|TRBJ1-1|-|14
CASSQDPLNTEAFF
TGCGCCAGCAGCCAAGATCCCTTGAACACTGAAGCTTTCTTT
>-|TRBV5-1|TRBJ2-5|-|14
CASSLSGGLETQYF
TGCGCCAGCAGCTTGTCGGGGGGCTTAGAGACCCAGTACTTC
>-|TRBV6-5|TRBJ1-1|-|14
CASSYFGKNTEAFF
TGTGCCAGCAGTTACTTCGGCAAGAACACTGAAGCTTTCTTT
>few|TRBV12-3/TRBV12-4|TRBJ1-2|-|13
CASSLGNGYGYTF
TGTGCCAGCAGTTTGGGTAACGGCTATGGCTACACCTTC
>-|TRBV5-1|TRBJ2-3|-|13
CASSPDLTDTQYF
TGCGCCAGCAGTCCCGACCTCACAGATACGCAGTATTTT
>-|TRBV7-9|TRBJ1-5|-|13
CASSSTGNQPQHF
TGTGCCAGCAGCTCGACTGGCAATCAGCCCCAGCATTTT
>-|TRBV7-2|TRBJ1-6|-|15
CASSLVRTDNSPLHF
TGTGCCAGCAGCTTAGTCCGGACAGATAATTCACCCCTCCACTTT
>-|TRBV28|TRBJ2-2|-|16
CASSLFGGANTGELFF
TGTGCCAGCAGTTTATTCGGGGGAGCGAACACCGGGGAGCTGTTTTTT
>-|TRBV5-1|TRBJ1-1|-|14
CASSLHRQNTEAFF
TGCGCCAGCAGCTTGCACCGACAGAACACTGAAGCTTTCTTT
>-|TRBV5-6|TRBJ1-1|-|14
CASSLGGRNTEAFF
TGTGCCAGCAGCTTGGGGGGCAGGAACACTGAAGCTTTCTTT
>-|TRBV6-5|TRBJ2-1|-|12
CASSLDRDNLFF
TGTGCCAGCAGCCTAGACCGGGACAACCTCTTCTTC
>-|TRBV24-1|TRBJ2-2|TRBD1|17
CATSDPPTGLDTGELFF
TGTGCCACCAGTGATCCTCCGACAGGGCTCGACACCGGGGAGCTGTTTTTT
>-|TRBV5-1|TRBJ2-7|-|14
CASSLTGSNYEQYF
TGCGCCAGCAGCTTGACAGGGAGCAACTACGAGCAGTACTTC
>-|TRBV4-3|TRBJ2-1|TRBD1|17
CASSQAHRDRRFNEQFF
TGCGCCAGCAGCCAAGCCCACCGGGACAGAAGGTTCAATGAGCAGTTCTTC
>-|TRBV5-4|TRBJ2-7|-|12
CASNPFGSEQYF
TGTGCCAGCAACCCTTTCGGGTCCGAGCAGTACTTC
>-|TRBV9|TRBJ2-2|TRBD2|17
CASSGSLAGGPRGELFF
TGTGCCAGCAGCGGATCATTAGCGGGAGGTCCCAGAGGGGAGCTGTTTTTT
>-|TRBV5-6|TRBJ2-2|-|16
CATKETRGANTGELFF
TGTGCCACCAAAGAGACCAGGGGCGCGAACACCGGGGAGCTGTTTTTT
>-|TRBV29-1|TRBJ1-1|-|11
CSASRDTEAFF
TGCAGCGCGAGTAGGGACACTGAAGCTTTCTTT
>few|TRBV6-2/TRBV6-3|TRBJ2-5|TRBD2|15
CASSQTGGYVQSQYF
TGTGCCAGCAGCCAGACGGGGGGTTACGTACAGTCCCAGTACTTC
>-|TRBV11-2|TRBJ2-3|-|15
CASSSSGVDADTQYF
TGTGCCAGCAGCTCATCGGGGGTAGACGCAGATACGCAGTATTTT
>-|TRBV5-1|TRBJ1-5|-|15
CASSLNGGGNQPQHF
TGCGCCAGCAGCTTGAACGGGGGCGGCAATCAGCCCCAGCATTTT
>-|TRBV3-1/TRBV3-2|TRBJ1-1|-|13
CASSPNRGGEAFF
TGTGCCAGCAGCCCGAATAGGGGAGGTGAAGCTTTCTTT
>-|TRBV3-1/TRBV3-2|TRBJ1-2|-|15
CASRGPGAANYGYTF
TGTGCCAGCAGGGGGCCAGGGGCCGCTAACTATGGCTACACCTTC
>-|TRBV30|TRBJ2-2|TRBD2|16
CAWSYLGLANTGELFF
TGTGCCTGGAGTTATCTTGGACTAGCAAACACCGGGGAGCTGTTTTTT
>-|TRBV27|TRBJ2-7|TRBD1|14
CASRWDRESYEQYF
TGTGCCAGCAGATGGGACAGGGAATCCTACGAGCAGTACTTC
>-|TRBV9|TRBJ1-2|-|15
CASSSRFQGMYGYTF
TGTGCCAGCAGCTCTCGTTTTCAGGGGATGTATGGCTACACCTTC
>-|TRBV10-3|TRBJ1-4|TRBD1|14
CATAGGTGDEKLFF
TGTGCCACGGCCGGGGGGACAGGGGATGAAAAACTGTTTTTT
>-|TRBV28|TRBJ2-3|TRBD1|17
CASSLNRDRASRNTQYF
TGTGCCAGCAGTTTAAACAGGGACAGGGCTTCCCGAAATACGCAGTATTTT
>many|TRBV27|TRBJ2-7|TRBD2|14
CASTFASGSYEQYF
TGTGCCAGCACCTTTGCTAGCGGATCCTACGAGCAGTACTTC